What follows are 30 T cell receptor beta chains derived from one specimen sequenced in a study of identifying expanded T cells in peripheral blood. The table came from immunoSEQ multiplex PCR; TCRdb's copy has only in-frame clones and leaves some out. The sample carries roughly 86,000 clones, 70% to 90% recorded once. The material sequenced was blood. The receptors shown here come from a person aged 18-70 years in good health.

This CDR3 reads CASSPYRGQGGELFF. The CDR3 nucleotides read TGTGCCAGCAGCCCATACAGGGGGCAGGGCGGGGAGCTGTTTTTT. The rearrangement uses TRBV7-9 and TRBJ2-2; 9 nucleotides match TRBD1. Germline CDR1 SEHNR, CDR2 FQNEAQ (reference sequence). Losses at the gene ends were 5 bases for V and 7 bases for J; bases not matched to a gene: 8. This CDR3 contains 15 residues.

J is TRBJ1-1 and V is TRBV30; weak D call: TRBD1 (6 bases). Trimming took 3 bases from V and 7 from J, leaving 9 bases between them. CDR3 length equals 11 residues. Germline V lookup: CDR1 GTSNPN, CDR2 SVGIG (reference sequence). This chain's CDR3 is CAWRDSFEAFF. The CDR3 DNA sequence: TGTGCCTGGAGGGACAGTTTTGAAGCTTTCTTT.

The chain carries TRBV9 and TRBJ1-6; D may be TRBD1 (5 bases). CDR1 and CDR2 from the germline V gene are SGDLS and YYNGEE. This CDR3 contains 14 residues. The germline V and J ends were trimmed by 2 bases and 3 bases, with 6 bases remaining between them. This CDR3 is CASSVTGYNSPLHF. CDR3 nucleotide sequence: TGTGCCAGCAGCGTTACAGGCTATAATTCACCCCTCCACTTT.

With respect to this clone: The same CDR3 also results from other DNA sequences found in this sample. This chain uses TRBV7-8 with TRBJ1-1; D not certain. The V end was cut by 1 base, the J end by 7 bases, with 10 bases between. CDR1 and CDR2 (germline): SGHVS, FQNEAQ. The CDR3 sequence is 13 residues long. Here the CDR3 DNA reads TGTGCCAGCAGCTTAGTCCGGAGTGATGAAGCTTTCTTT. Translated: CASSLVRSDEAFF.

The rearrangement joins TRBV9 to TRBJ2-5; maybe TRBD1 (8 bases). Looked up from germline, CDR1 is SGDLS and CDR2 is YYNGEE. The CDR3 runs 14 residues. Trimming took off 5 bases at V and 2 bases at J, with 13 bases between the two ends. The CDR3, as DNA: TGTGCCAGCAGTCGGGGGGACAGGCAAGAGACCCAGTACTTC. It encodes CASSRGDRQETQYF.

This rearrangement joins TRBV4-1 to TRBJ1-2; no clear D gene. The CDR3 covers 15 residues. The V gene's germline CDR1 is MGHRA and CDR2 YSYEKL. Trimming shortened V by 0 bases and J by 0 bases, and 8 bases separated the two germline ends. This CDR3 is CASSQDRRTNYGYTF. In DNA form, the CDR3 reads TGCGCCAGCAGCCAAGATCGCCGGACTAACTATGGCTACACCTTC.

This clone has a handful of counts. The CDR3 protein is CASTADRVVYGYTF. CDR3 DNA: TGTGCCAGCACCGCGGACAGGGTCGTCTATGGCTACACCTTC. The chain uses TRBV7-2 and TRBJ1-2; 8 nucleotides align to TRBD1. The CDR3 totals 14 residues. V shed 7 bases and J 4 bases; nucleotides not matched to a gene: 8. The V gene's germline CDR1 is SGHTA and CDR2 FQGNSA.

This clone was detected only a few times. The junction departs from germline at one end; a sequencing error may be responsible. DNA of the CDR3: TGCGCCAGCAGCAAGCTTTCTGGGAACACCATATATTTT. It specifies CASSKLSGNTIYF. The chain carries TRBV4-1 and TRBJ1-3; D is uncertain. Germline CDR1 reads MGHRA; CDR2 reads YSYEKL. The CDR3 sequence is 13 residues long.

This clone came up a few times. The chain couples TRBV6-5 to TRBJ1-1; D is ambiguous. Per germline, CDR1 MNHEY and CDR2 SVGAGI. V lost 0 bases to trimming and J lost 8 bases, with 4 bases between them. The length of the CDR3 is 11 residues. The CDR3 DNA sequence: TGTGCCAGCAGTTACTCAGGGGAAGCTTTCTTT. It yields the protein CASSYSGEAFF.

The count of this clone is one. The rearrangement joins TRBV19 to TRBJ1-2; unclear D gene. Trimming removed 9 bases at V and 8 bases at J, with 22 bases between. CDR1 and CDR2 (germline): LNHDA, SQIVND (reference sequence). The CDR3 covers 14 residues. The CDR3 DNA reads TGTGCCAGCCATCAACCAGGTGCCCGATGGGGCTACACCTTC. Translating it yields CASHQPGARWGYTF. The full variable domain, in which reference TRBV19 and TRBJ1-2 provide the parts outside the CDR3, is DGGITQSPKYLFRKEGQNVTLSCEQNLNHDAMYWYRQDPGQGLRLIYYSQIVNDFQKGDIAEGYSVSREKKESFPLTVTSAQKNPTAFYLCASHQPGARWGYTFGSGTRLTVV.

This chain uses TRBV7-2 with TRBJ1-5; no definite D call. The CDR3 sequence is 15 residues long. The germline gives CDR1 SGHTA, CDR2 FQGNSA. Trimming took 5 bases from V and 4 from J, leaving 15 bases between them. The CDR3 DNA reads TGTGCCAGCAGCCGAGGAGGAGTGAGAAATCAGCCCCAGCATTTT. Translation: CASSRGGVRNQPQHF.

The chain recombines TRBV7-2 with TRBJ1-2, with D unclear. The CDR3 contains 14 residues. CDR1 SGHTA and CDR2 FQGNSA come from the germline V gene. Trimming pared 5 bases from V and 4 bases from J, leaving 14 bases between. The CDR3 protein is CASSLPPVIYGYTF. CDR3 nucleotide sequence: TGTGCCAGCAGCCTCCCCCCCGTAATCTATGGCTACACCTTC.

V is TRBV6-6 and J is TRBJ1-1; D is unclear. V dropped 7 bases and J dropped 1 base, with 19 bases sitting between them. In germline, CDR1 is MNHNY, CDR2 SVGAGI (reference sequence). The CDR3 contains 16 residues. CDR3 protein: CASNGNRVVPNTEAFF. The DNA of the CDR3 is TGTGCCAGCAACGGCAACCGGGTTGTCCCGAACACTGAAGCTTTCTTT.

J is TRBJ2-7 and V is TRBV7-6, with D perhaps assigned TRBD1 or TRBD2 (5 bases each). CDR3 size: 13 residues. CDR1 and CDR2 from the germline V gene are SGHVS and FNYEAQ. Trimming cost V 5 bases and J 2 bases, with 10 bases left between them. The CDR3 DNA sequence: TGTGCCAGCAGCCCGGGACCAGCCTACGAGCAGTACTTC. As protein: CASSPGPAYEQYF.

V and J are TRBV2 and TRBJ1-1, with 7 bases fitting TRBD1. The trim removed 2 bases at V and 5 bases at J, leaving 17 bases unmatched. Germline CDR1 SNHLY, CDR2 FYNNEI. This CDR3 comprises 18 residues. The CDR3 spells CASSETPPGAGGKTEAFF. The CDR3 DNA is TGTGCCAGCAGTGAAACCCCCCCTGGGGCAGGGGGGAAGACTGAAGCTTTCTTT.

The sample holds a few counts of this clone. The rearrangement uses TRBV30 and TRBJ2-7; D gene uncertain. This CDR3 spans 14 amino acids. Looked up from germline, CDR1 is GTSNPN and CDR2 is SVGIG (reference sequence). With 3 bases removed from V and 5 bases from J, the gap between germline ends came to 17 bases. This CDR3 reads CAWRAGPYGDEQYF. The CDR3 DNA follows: TGTGCCTGGAGGGCCGGGCCTTACGGCGACGAGCAGTACTTC.

The chain links TRBV11-2 to TRBJ1-1; D remains unclear. This CDR3 has 14 residues. Trimming left V 7 bases short and J 5 bases short, with 17 bases between. The V gene's germline CDR1 is SGHAT and CDR2 FQNNGV. CDR3 nucleotide sequence: TGTGCCAGCAAGCGTCCAGCGGGGAGTACTGAAGCTTTCTTT. Amino acid sequence: CASKRPAGSTEAFF.

This rearrangement joins TRBV6-5 to TRBJ1-2; no reliable D call. V lost 4 bases and J 8 bases, leaving 17 bases between the germline ends. This CDR3 has 14 amino acids. Germline lookup yields CDR1 MNHEY and CDR2 SVGAGI. The CDR3 spells CASSSSGHAGGYTF. The CDR3 bases are TGTGCCAGCAGTTCCTCGGGTCATGCAGGCGGCTACACCTTC.

This chain uses TRBV11-2 with TRBJ2-1; 7 nucleotides agree with TRBD1. Germline V gene sequence: CDR1 SGHAT, CDR2 FQNNGV. V shed 1 base and J 2 bases; nucleotides not matched to a gene: 2. The CDR3 totals 15 residues. The CDR3 sequence is CASSLAGTAYNEQFF. The DNA for the CDR3 is TGTGCCAGCAGCTTAGCCGGGACAGCCTACAATGAGCAGTTCTTC. Full variable domain (remainder filled in from reference TRBV11-2 and TRBJ2-1): EAGVAQSPRYKIIEKRQSVAFWCNPISGHATLYWYQQILGQGPKLLIQFQNNGVVDDSQLPKDRFSAERLKGVDSTLKIQPAKLEDSAVYLCASSLAGTAYNEQFFGPGTRLTVL.

The gene calls are TRBV6-1 and TRBJ1-5; no clear D gene. The CDR3 length is 15 residues. V was trimmed by 0 bases and J by 4 bases, leaving 10 bases between them. CDR1 and CDR2 from the germline V gene are MNHNS and SASEGT. DNA for the CDR3: TGTGCCAGCAGTGAAGCGAGTTCGAGGAATCAGCCCCAGCATTTT. The encoded protein is CASSEASSRNQPQHF.

For the CDR3, the DNA is TGTGCCAGCAGCTTAGGGACAGCTCAAGAGACCCAGTACTTC. Its protein is CASSLGTAQETQYF. The chain joins TRBV7-9 to TRBJ2-5; possible D gene TRBD1, 6 bases. The V end was cut by 1 base, the J end by 2 bases, with 8 bases between. From germline, CDR1 is SEHNR and CDR2 FQNEAQ (reference sequence). The CDR3 totals 14 residues.

A single count supports this clone. The rearrangement joins TRBV7-8 to TRBJ1-4, with unresolved D. CDR1 is SGHVS and CDR2 is FQNEAQ in the germline V gene. The CDR3 loop spans 15 amino acids. Trimming pared 4 bases from V and 8 bases from J, leaving 17 bases between. CDR3 amino acids: CASSSTMGPGEKLFF. The CDR3 bases are TGTGCCAGCAGCTCGACCATGGGCCCGGGAGAAAAACTGTTTTTT.

The chain uses TRBV7-9 and TRBJ2-7; maybe TRBD1 (5 bases). Trimming took 3 bases from V and 5 from J, leaving 20 bases between them. The CDR3 has 16 residues. In germline, CDR1 is SEHNR, CDR2 FQNEAQ (reference sequence). The CDR3 DNA reads as TGTGCCAGCAGCTTCTACACTTCAGGGTTCAACGACGAGCAGTACTTC. As protein: CASSFYTSGFNDEQYF.

The V and J genes are TRBV27 and TRBJ1-2; possible D gene TRBD1, 6 bases. The ends were cut back, 6 bases at V and 6 bases at J, with 14 bases in the middle. Germline V gene lookup returns CDR1 MNHEY and CDR2 SMNVEV (reference sequence). CDR3 length: 13 amino acids. The CDR3 here is CASRSAYRDGYTF. DNA for the CDR3: TGTGCCAGCAGGTCCGCTTACAGGGATGGCTACACCTTC.

This chain uses TRBV7-2 with TRBJ2-3, with 8 nucleotides matching TRBD1. Trimming at V came to 5 bases and at J to 7 bases, leaving 5 bases not matched to a gene. This CDR3 contains 13 residues. CDR1 and CDR2 (germline): SGHTA, FQGNSA. The CDR3 region is CASSQGAPNTQYF. The DNA for the CDR3 is TGTGCCAGCAGCCAGGGGGCGCCTAATACGCAGTATTTT.

The J gene is TRBJ2-3, the V gene TRBV11-3, with 9 bases aligning to TRBD1. The CDR3 contains 17 residues. Trimming removed 2 bases from V and 0 bases from J; junction bases left unmatched: 6. Germline CDR1 SGHNT, CDR2 YENEEA. The CDR3 DNA reads TGTGCCAGCAGCTTACGGCGGACAGGGGCTAGCACAGATACGCAGTATTTT. Protein product: CASSLRRTGASTDTQYF.

The V call is TRBV7-8, the J call TRBJ2-2; D gene ambiguous. Germline-derived CDR1 and CDR2 are SGHVS and FQNEAQ. Trimming removed 6 bases from V and 1 base from J, with 6 bases in between. CDR3 size: 13 residues. Here the CDR3 DNA reads TGTGCCAGCAGGCGGCGGAACACCGGGGAGCTGTTTTTT. Translated, it gives CASRRRNTGELFF. Drawing the rest from reference TRBV7-8 and TRBJ2-2, the complete variable domain is GAGVSQSPRYKVAKRGQDVALRCDPISGHVSLFWYQQALGQGPEFLTYFQNEAQLDKSGLPSDRFFAERPEGSVSTLKIQRTQQEDSAVYLCASRRRNTGELFFGEGSRLTVL.

The chain has TRBV6-5 and TRBJ1-4; D is unclear. The CDR3 loop spans 14 amino acids. Per the germline V gene, CDR1 is MNHEY and CDR2 is SVGAGI. V lost 8 bases, J lost 6 bases, and 16 bases lay in between. CDR3 amino acids: CASHPTTGDEKLFF. As DNA, the CDR3 is TGTGCCAGCCATCCAACTACGGGTGATGAAAAACTGTTTTTT.

The V call is TRBV5-4, the J call TRBJ2-6; D may be TRBD1 or TRBD2 (6 bases each). This CDR3 has 15 amino acids. The germline CDR1 and CDR2 sequences are SGHNT and YYREEE (reference sequence). Trimming removed 4 bases from V and 0 bases from J, with 8 bases in between. The CDR3 loop reads CASSRGRSGANVLTF. CDR3 nucleotide sequence: TGTGCCAGCAGCCGGGGGCGCTCTGGGGCCAACGTCCTGACTTTC.

This clone occurred once. The chain joins TRBV13 to TRBJ1-1, with 7 positions matching TRBD1. Germline lookup yields CDR1 PRHDT and CDR2 FYEKMQ (reference sequence). CDR3 length: 16 residues. The V gene end was trimmed by 1 base and the J gene end by 3 bases; junction bases not matched to a gene: 8. The CDR3 DNA is TGTGCCAGCAGCTTAGTTAGGGGGCGGCTAGACACTGAAGCTTTCTTT. Its protein product is CASSLVRGRLDTEAFF.